The 14 T cell receptor beta chains listed next were all sequenced from one sample in a study of cytomegalovirus exposure and HLA in healthy donors. The PCR made use of 60 Vbeta and 13 Jbeta primers. Some clones are missing from TCRdb's copy, which holds only in-frame ones; the method was immunoSEQ multiplex PCR. The sample lists about 180,000 clones; about 78% were seen once. Sequenced sample: PBMCs. The source of these receptors is a man in his fifties or sixties in good health and CMV-seronegative.

This clone appeared once. This chain uses TRBV2 with TRBJ2-5, with 9 bases aligning to TRBD1. The length of the CDR3 is 16 residues. V gave up 1 base and J gave up 4 bases; unmatched junction bases: 7. Germline CDR1 and CDR2: SNHLY and FYNNEI. This CDR3 is CASSEVSLTGGETQYF. DNA for the CDR3: TGTGCCAGCAGTGAAGTTTCTCTGACAGGGGGAGAGACCCAGTACTTC.

The chain combines TRBV7-8 with TRBJ2-3; D unclear. Germline V CDR1 and CDR2: SGHVS, FQNEAQ. The CDR3 has 14 residues. V was pared by 0 bases and J by 4 bases, with 8 bases between. The DNA for the CDR3 is TGTGCCAGCAGCTTAGCTGGCCCCGCAGATACGCAGTATTTT. Amino acids: CASSLAGPADTQYF.

The rearrangement links TRBV5-4 to TRBJ2-7; 8 positions agree with TRBD1. J lost 2 bases, V lost 2 bases, and 9 bases had no gene match. The CDR3 runs to 16 residues. Germline V gene lookup returns CDR1 SGHNT and CDR2 YYREEE (reference sequence). The CDR3 DNA sequence: TGTGCCAGCAGCTTTCCTCCCGGACAGGGCCCCTACGAGCAGTACTTC. Protein: CASSFPPGQGPYEQYF.

A note on this clone: At the DNA level, this CDR3 is encoded by other sequences in the same sample as well. V gene TRBV19 combines with J gene TRBJ1-1, with 7 nucleotides matching TRBD1. The CDR3 length is 14 residues. The germline CDR1 and CDR2 sequences are LNHDA and SQIVND (reference sequence). V shed 4 bases and J 0 bases; nucleotides not matched to a gene: 2. The CDR3 sequence: CASSTGQLNTEAFF. The CDR3, as DNA: TGTGCCAGTAGTACGGGACAGCTGAACACTGAAGCTTTCTTT.

The chain carries TRBV5-1 and TRBJ2-5; a weak D match, TRBD2 (5 bases). Germline CDR1 reads SGHRS; CDR2 reads YFSETQ. V lost 7 bases and J lost 1, with 20 bases in between. The CDR3 consists of 16 residues. CDR3 sequence: CASRPHDGMGQETQYF. The CDR3 bases are TGCGCCAGCCGTCCCCACGACGGGATGGGCCAAGAGACCCAGTACTTC.

The chain couples TRBV19 to TRBJ1-2; 10 bases map to TRBD1. The ends lost 5 bases at V and 2 bases at J; junction bases unmatched: 2. Germline loops: CDR1 LNHDA, CDR2 SQIVND (reference sequence). This CDR3 region has 14 residues. The CDR3 region has the DNA TGTGCCAGTAGTGAGACAGGGGGCAACTATGGCTACACCTTC. It is translated as CASSETGGNYGYTF.

The rearrangement links TRBV6-5 to TRBJ1-5; D is perhaps TRBD1 (5 bases). The V gene's germline CDR1 is MNHEY and CDR2 SVGAGI. The CDR3 is 14 amino acids. Deletions cut 5 bases from V and 5 bases from J, with 13 bases between. The CDR3 is CASSRGTEDQPQHF. The CDR3 coding sequence is TGTGCCAGCAGTCGGGGGACGGAAGATCAGCCCCAGCATTTT.

The chain links TRBV7-9 to TRBJ2-7, with TRBD2 identical over 10 bases. Germline V gene lookup returns CDR1 SEHNR and CDR2 FQNEAQ (reference sequence). This CDR3 is 16 amino acids long. V shed 5 bases and J 2 bases; nucleotides not matched to a gene: 9. The CDR3 here is CASSPILAGDPYEQYF. For the CDR3, the DNA is TGTGCCAGCAGCCCGATCCTAGCGGGGGATCCCTACGAGCAGTACTTC.

The rearrangement links TRBV4-1 to TRBJ2-7; TRBD2 matches at 13 bases. Germline V lookup: CDR1 MGHRA, CDR2 YSYEKL. Germline trimming cut 4 bases from V and 6 bases from J; bases unmatched to any gene: 6. The CDR3 extends over 15 amino acids. The chain's CDR3 is CASSLGLAGLGEQYF. The CDR3 nucleotides read TGCGCCAGCAGCCTGGGACTAGCGGGATTGGGCGAGCAGTACTTC.

This clone was seen a handful of times. The gene calls are TRBV2 and TRBJ1-6; 7 bases fit TRBD1. Germline CDR1 is SNHLY and CDR2 is FYNNEI. Unmatched junction bases numbered 10, after V lost 6 bases and J lost 8 bases. There are 15 residues in the CDR3. The CDR3 region has the DNA TGTGCCAGCAGCGACCCGCGGGACAGCCATTCACCCCTCCACTTT. Protein: CASSDPRDSHSPLHF.

This clone was seen a handful of times. The chain combines TRBV11-2 with TRBJ1-1; 8 bases are shared with TRBD1. Trimming at V came to 4 bases and at J to 7 bases, leaving 8 bases not matched to a gene. Germline lookup yields CDR1 SGHAT and CDR2 FQNNGV. This CDR3 spans 14 amino acids. Here the CDR3 reads CASSSGGQGLEAFF. CDR3 sequence (DNA): TGTGCCAGCAGCTCAGGCGGACAGGGCCTTGAAGCTTTCTTT.

The J gene is TRBJ2-1, the V gene TRBV4-3, with 10 bases fitting TRBD2. This CDR3 spans 17 amino acids. The V gene's germline CDR1 is LGHNA and CDR2 YSLEER. The ends lost 1 base at V and 9 bases at J; junction bases unmatched: 12. The chain's CDR3 is CASSQVILAGSGGEQFF. The CDR3 DNA reads as TGCGCCAGCAGCCAAGTGATACTAGCGGGATCTGGAGGTGAGCAGTTCTTC.

The chain is built from TRBV6-6 and TRBJ1-2; 8 bases agree with TRBD1. The CDR3 contains 15 residues. Germline CDR1 reads MNHNY; CDR2 reads SVGAGI (reference sequence). Trimming at V came to 5 bases and at J to 5 bases, leaving 10 bases not matched to a gene. The CDR3 sequence is CASSLRGTGGYGYTF. The CDR3 nucleotides are TGTGCCAGCAGTCTTCGAGGGACAGGCGGATATGGCTACACCTTC.

V usage is TRBV29-1 and J usage is TRBJ2-6, with D uncertain. The CDR3 runs to 16 residues. The V gene lost 4 bases and the J gene lost 1 base, with 14 bases spanning the gap. Germline loops: CDR1 SQVTM, CDR2 ANQGSEA. CDR3 sequence: CSVARRQDSGANVLTF. CDR3 nucleotide sequence: TGCAGCGTTGCCCGACGCCAGGATTCTGGGGCCAACGTCCTGACTTTC.